A selection of T cell receptor beta chains follows, all from one sample in a study of shared clonotypes between healthy human individuals. The data were produced by immunoSEQ multiplex PCR, yet TCRdb's version contains in-frame clones alone and is incomplete. The sample records about 480,000 clones, almost 80% being singletons. Sequencing used PBMCs. These receptors came from a middle-aged woman in good health. Some clones in this sample may be carry-over from other donors' samples. CDR3s include the opening cysteine and the closing phenylalanine or tryptophan. A D gene is named only where the DNA matches it firmly. Some rows have no size entry. The others give once, few or many, or a class for an expanded clone.

NA	TRBV4-3	TRBD2	TRBJ2-3	CASSPYGTSGRSDTQYF	TGCGCCAGCAGCCCTTACGGGACTAGCGGGAGGTCAGATACGCAGTATTTT
NA	TRBV7-8	NA	TRBJ2-5	CASSLQPTFTGYGETQYF	TGTGCCAGCAGCTTACAACCAACCTTCACAGGGTATGGTGAGACCCAGTACTTC
NA	TRBV5-1	TRBD2	TRBJ2-5	CASSLTSGQETQYF	TGCGCCAGCAGCTTGACTAGCGGCCAAGAGACCCAGTACTTC
NA	TRBV4-2	NA	TRBJ2-3	CASSQGLAYRTDTQYF	TGTGCCAGCAGCCAAGGGCTAGCGTACCGCACAGATACGCAGTATTTT
once	TRBV6-1	TRBD1	TRBJ2-2	CASRGTGRTGELFF	TGTGCCAGCAGAGGGACAGGGAGGACCGGGGAGCTGTTTTTT
few	TRBV5-4	NA	TRBJ2-3	CASSFAGIGTDTQYF	TGTGCCAGCAGCTTCGCGGGGATAGGCACAGATACGCAGTATTTT
NA	TRBV11-2	TRBD1	TRBJ2-7	CASSLSPSDRGYQEYF	TGTGCCAGCAGCTTAAGCCCTTCGGACAGGGGGTATCAGGAGTACTTC
few	TRBV10-1	TRBD1	TRBJ2-7	CASSTGQGAYEQYF	TGCGCCAGCAGTACTGGACAGGGGGCCTACGAGCAGTACTTC
many	TRBV18	NA	TRBJ1-4	CASCRGTNEKLFF	TGTGCCAGCTGCAGGGGCACAAATGAAAAACTGTTTTTT
few	TRBV23-1	NA	TRBJ1-1	CASSQAGDLNGLNTEAFF	TGCGCCAGCAGTCAGGCAGGGGACCTGAATGGACTGAACACTGAAGCTTTCTTT
NA	TRBV7-9	TRBD2	TRBJ2-2	CASSPLGGTTGELFF	TGTGCCAGCAGCCCCCTGGGGGGGACCACCGGGGAGCTGTTTTTT
NA	TRBV11-2	NA	TRBJ2-5	CASSLVATSWETQYF	TGTGCCAGCAGCTTAGTAGCTACTAGCTGGGAGACCCAGTACTTC
NA	TRBV28	NA	TRBJ2-7	CASSSDYYEQYF	TGTGCCAGCAGCTCTGATTACTACGAGCAGTACTTC
NA	TRBV6-5	NA	TRBJ1-1	CASSFNPSGTEAFF	TGTGCCAGCAGTTTTAACCCTTCAGGAACTGAAGCTTTCTTT
NA	TRBV7-2	NA	TRBJ1-4	CASSLDRASEKLFF	TGTGCCAGCAGCTTAGACAGGGCATCTGAAAAACTGTTTTTT
NA	TRBV10-3	TRBD2	TRBJ2-2	CAISESASGGTGELFF	TGTGCCATCAGTGAGTCGGCTAGCGGGGGAACCGGGGAGCTGTTTTTT
NA	TRBV11-3	NA	TRBJ2-5	CASSLQSEGTQYF	TGTGCCAGCAGCTTACAGTCCGAGGGGACCCAGTACTTC
few	TRBV7-3	NA	TRBJ2-6	CASSSRRGSLTF	TGTGCCAGCAGCTCGAGAAGGGGTTCCCTGACTTTC
NA	TRBV7-2	NA	TRBJ2-1	CASSLAGTGSYNEQFF	TGTGCCAGCAGCTTAGCAGGGACTGGGTCCTACAATGAGCAGTTCTTC
once	TRBV11-2	NA	TRBJ2-7	CATARGRTYEQYF	TGTGCTACAGCTCGGGGAAGGACCTACGAGCAGTACTTC
NA	TRBV11-3	NA	TRBJ2-1	CASSLTQINEQFF	TGTGCCAGCAGCTTAACACAGATCAATGAGCAGTTCTTC
NA	TRBV25-1	NA	TRBJ2-3	CASNSRGFTDTQYF	TGTGCCAGCAACTCCCGGGGATTCACAGATACGCAGTATTTT
once	TRBV5-4	NA	TRBJ2-3	CASSLGGTDTQYF	TGTGCCAGCAGCTTGGGGGGCACAGATACGCAGTATTTT
NA	TRBV10-3	NA	TRBJ2-1	CAISTGTLTEQFF	TGTGCCATCAGTACCGGCACACTCACTGAGCAGTTCTTC
NA	TRBV4-2	NA	TRBJ1-4	CASSQEWDTNEKLFF	TGTGCCAGCAGCCAAGAATGGGACACAAATGAAAAACTGTTTTTT
NA	TRBV6-9	NA	TRBJ1-5	CASTVTGNQPQHF	TGTGCCAGCACTGTAACAGGGAACCAGCCCCAGCATTTT